The following is a T cell receptor (beta chain) sequence with its context. This receptor's antigen is unknown. There are no base qualities to consult, and no much larger clone falls within one base. Ficoll-Paque density gradient centrifugation was the method used to isolate PBMCs. These data originate in a study of T-cell memory formation after mild COVID-19 listed by TCRdb under 2021. Context from the whole study: Most TCR sequence clusters were specific to one of the two donors. T-cell clones expanding and contracting after mild COVID-19 in two donors were tracked by longitudinal TCRalpha and TCRbeta repertoire sequencing. The cohort was made up of two young adult volunteers, one female and one male, who were previously healthy.

What the authors observed across the whole study: The detection of some responding clones in pre-infection memory suggests that pre-existing cross-reactive memory T cells joined the SARS-CoV-2 response. From day 15 to 85, contracting clones showed balanced CD4/CD8 phenotypes, whereas a second wave of clones that expanded from day 15 to 37 leaned towards CD4+. The second-wave clones that peaked on day 37 were not confirmed to be SARS-CoV-2 specific. Contracting CD4+ clones were found mainly in CM and EM memory subsets, while CD8+ clones were enriched in EMRA. Only a couple of mild cases were covered by the study, and larger cohorts that include severe cases with pre-infection samples were considered necessary.

V sheds 4 bases and J sheds 1 base, leaving 20 bases between their ends. The germline V gene specifies KGHDR as CDR1 and SFDVKD as CDR2. The CDR3 measures 18 amino acids from cysteine to phenylalanine. Only the CDR3 DNA is retained, 54 bases long and in frame from the first base. For sequencing, an Illumina NovaSeq 6000 was employed. Using 5'RACE with constant-segment primers, TCRalpha and TCRbeta cDNA libraries were constructed, with sample barcodes and unique molecular identifiers added in the process. Trizol reagent was used to extract RNA from every sample. Libraries were amplified in two PCR steps, with a second sample barcode and Illumina TruSeq adapters added in the second step. Sequencing of libraries was performed on an Illumina NovaSeq with 2 x 150 bp paired-end reads. The paper's processing steps were these. Reads were demultiplexed and collapsed into UMI-guided consensus sequences with migec v1.2.7. With mixcr v2.1.11, UMI consensuses were aligned to TRA and TRB V and J templates and assembled into clonotypes. Clonotypes were classified as expanded or contracted when called significant by both edgeR and NoisET, with noise models trained on biological replicates. For edgeR calls, the cutoffs were a false discovery rate-adjusted p below 0.01 and a log2 fold-change threshold of 1. As an exploratory analysis of dynamics, max-normalized trajectories of the 1000 most abundant clonotypes were examined with PCA combined with hierarchical clustering. Separately sequenced CD4+ and CD8+ repertoires were used to assign a CD4 or CD8 phenotype to each responding clone. The public reads were reprocessed in TCRdb via fastp at Q25 and MiXCR, keeping in-frame beta chains. A single entry per CDR3 protein holds the most common genes and DNA from its merged rows. TCRdb's processing, not the authors' own work, is the source of the V and J calls. In all, the sample holds roughly 400,000 distinct CDR3 sequences, and 15% to 20% of those were seen once. Of the sample, 20% to 25% is held by the ten largest clones.

Rearrangement joined TRBV24-1 to TRBJ2-3, and TRBD2 may be the D gene, going by 6 matching bases. Sequenced material: PBMCs or a T cell subset sorted from them (not recorded which). This clonotype was sampled from a man aged 18 to 29 who had mild COVID-19 (a few samples of this study predate the infection). The sample titles of this study are shuffled in the database, so cell type and time point are left out; the donor was told from shared clones. The CDR3: CATSDPFGGESGTDTQYF. Here is the DNA: TGTGCCACCAGTGACCCTTTTGGAGGGGAAAGCGGCACAGATACGCAGTATTTT.